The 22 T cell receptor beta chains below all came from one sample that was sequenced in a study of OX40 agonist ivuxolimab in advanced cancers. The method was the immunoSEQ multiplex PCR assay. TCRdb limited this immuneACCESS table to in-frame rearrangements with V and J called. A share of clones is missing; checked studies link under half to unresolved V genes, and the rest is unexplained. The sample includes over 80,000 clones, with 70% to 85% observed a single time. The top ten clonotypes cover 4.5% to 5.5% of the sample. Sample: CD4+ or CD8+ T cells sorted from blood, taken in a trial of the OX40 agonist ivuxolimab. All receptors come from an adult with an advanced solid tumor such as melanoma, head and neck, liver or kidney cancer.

Here the CDR3 reads CASSRADTEAFF. In nucleotides, the CDR3 is TGTGCCAGCAGCAGGGCGGACACTGAAGCTTTCTTT. The V call is TRBV6-1, the J call TRBJ1-1; D is perhaps TRBD1 (5 bases). Trimming removed 6 bases from V and 3 bases from J, with 8 bases in between. Germline CDR1 reads MNHNS; CDR2 reads SASEGT. The CDR3 consists of 12 residues.

CDR3 in DNA: TGCGCCAGCAGCCAAGAGGACAGGGAAGAGACCCAGTACTTC. Translated, it gives CASSQEDREETQYF. V and J are TRBV4-1 and TRBJ2-5, with 8 bases lining up with TRBD1. From germline, CDR1 is MGHRA and CDR2 YSYEKL. Trimming removed 0 bases from V and 3 bases from J; junction bases left unmatched: 0. The CDR3 covers 14 residues.

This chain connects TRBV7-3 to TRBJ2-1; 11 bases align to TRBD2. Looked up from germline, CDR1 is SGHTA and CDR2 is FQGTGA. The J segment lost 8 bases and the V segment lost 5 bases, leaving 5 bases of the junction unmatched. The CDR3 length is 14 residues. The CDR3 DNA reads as TGTGCCAGCAGCGCAACTAGCGGGGGCGATGAGCAGTTCTTC. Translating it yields CASSATSGGDEQFF.

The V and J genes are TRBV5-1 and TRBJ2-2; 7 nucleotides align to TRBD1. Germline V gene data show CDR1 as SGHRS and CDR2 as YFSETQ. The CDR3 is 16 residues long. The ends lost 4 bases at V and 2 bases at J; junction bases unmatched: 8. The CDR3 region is CASSLRTGLNTGELFF. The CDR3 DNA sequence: TGCGCCAGCAGCCTGAGGACAGGACTTAACACCGGGGAGCTGTTTTTT.

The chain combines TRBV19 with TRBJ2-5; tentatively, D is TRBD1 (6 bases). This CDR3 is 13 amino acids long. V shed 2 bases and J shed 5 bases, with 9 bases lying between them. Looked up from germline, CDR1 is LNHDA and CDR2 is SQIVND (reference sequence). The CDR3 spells CASSIWGPETQYF. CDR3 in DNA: TGTGCCAGTAGTATATGGGGGCCGGAGACCCAGTACTTC.

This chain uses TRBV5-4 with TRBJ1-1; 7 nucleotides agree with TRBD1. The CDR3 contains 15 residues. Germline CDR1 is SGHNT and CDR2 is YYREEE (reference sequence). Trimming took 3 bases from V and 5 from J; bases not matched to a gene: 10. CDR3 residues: CASSSNRGSYTEAFF. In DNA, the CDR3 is TGTGCCAGCAGCTCAAACAGGGGCAGCTATACTGAAGCTTTCTTT.

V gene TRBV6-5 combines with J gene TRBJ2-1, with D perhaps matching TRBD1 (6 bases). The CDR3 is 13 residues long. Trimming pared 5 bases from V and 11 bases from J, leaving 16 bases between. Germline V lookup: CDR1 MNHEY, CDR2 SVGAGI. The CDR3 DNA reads TGTGCCAGCAGTCTCTCGCCCGGGACAAAGCAGTTCTTC. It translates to CASSLSPGTKQFF.

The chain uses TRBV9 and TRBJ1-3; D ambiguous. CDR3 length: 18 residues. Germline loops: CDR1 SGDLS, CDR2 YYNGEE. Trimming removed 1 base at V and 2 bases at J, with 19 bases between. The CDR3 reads CASSVIPDVLSTGNTIYF. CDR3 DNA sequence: TGTGCCAGCAGCGTAATCCCGGACGTCCTAAGCACTGGAAACACCATATATTTT.

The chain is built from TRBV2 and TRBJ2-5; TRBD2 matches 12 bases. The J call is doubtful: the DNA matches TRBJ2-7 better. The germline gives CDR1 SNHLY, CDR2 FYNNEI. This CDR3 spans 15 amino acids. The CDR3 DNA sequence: TGTGCCAGCAAGAGGGCTAGCGGGGGGGCCTACGAGCAGTACTTC. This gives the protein CASKRASGGAYEQYF.

The CDR3 protein is CASSSRLKGYEQYF. The CDR3 DNA reads TGTGCCAGCAGTTCCCGACTGAAGGGGTACGAGCAGTACTTC. J is TRBJ2-7 and V is TRBV27; D might be TRBD1 (5 bases). Trimming took 4 bases from V and 4 from J, leaving 14 bases between them. This CDR3 has 14 amino acids. The germline V gene encodes CDR1 MNHEY and CDR2 SMNVEV (reference sequence).

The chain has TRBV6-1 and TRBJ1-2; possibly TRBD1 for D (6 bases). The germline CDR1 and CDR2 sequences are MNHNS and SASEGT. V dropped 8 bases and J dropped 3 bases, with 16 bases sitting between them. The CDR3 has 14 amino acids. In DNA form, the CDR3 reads TGTGCCAGCCTATTTCAGGGGTCGGACTATGGCTACACCTTC. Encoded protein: CASLFQGSDYGYTF.

The DNA for the CDR3 is TGTGCCAGTAGTATAGATGGAGACAGCCCCTATGGCTACACCTTC. This codes for CASSIDGDSPYGYTF. The rearrangement joins TRBV19 to TRBJ1-2, with D possibly matching TRBD1 (5 bases). Between the trimmed V and J ends, which lost 0 bases and 4 bases, there was a span of 12 bases. Looked up from germline, CDR1 is LNHDA and CDR2 is SQIVND (reference sequence). The CDR3 contains 15 residues.

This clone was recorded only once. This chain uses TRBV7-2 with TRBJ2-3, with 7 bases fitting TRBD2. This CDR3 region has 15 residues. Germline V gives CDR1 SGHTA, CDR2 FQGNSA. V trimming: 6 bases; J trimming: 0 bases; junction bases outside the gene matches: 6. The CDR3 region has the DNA TGTGCCAGCAGTCCGAGCGGGGCTAGCACAGATACGCAGTATTTT. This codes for CASSPSGASTDTQYF.

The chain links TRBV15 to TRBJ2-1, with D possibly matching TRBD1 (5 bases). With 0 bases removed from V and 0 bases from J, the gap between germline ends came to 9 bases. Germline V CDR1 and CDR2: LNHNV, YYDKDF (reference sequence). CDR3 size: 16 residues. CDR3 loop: CATSREGLSSYNEQFF. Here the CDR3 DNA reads TGTGCCACCAGCAGAGAGGGGCTCAGCTCCTACAATGAGCAGTTCTTC. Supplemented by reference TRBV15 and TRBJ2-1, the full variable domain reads DAMVIQNPRYQVTQFGKPVTLSCSQTLNHNVMYWYQQKSSQAPKLLFHYYDKDFNNEADTPDNFQSRRPNTSFCFLDIRSPGLGDTAMYLCATSREGLSSYNEQFFGPGTRLTVL.

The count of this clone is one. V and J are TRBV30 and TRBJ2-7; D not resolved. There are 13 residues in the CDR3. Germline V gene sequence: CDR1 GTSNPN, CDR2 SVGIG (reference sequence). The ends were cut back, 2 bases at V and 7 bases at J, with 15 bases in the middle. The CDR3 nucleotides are TGTGCCTGGAGTTCCCGCCAGCCGACGGAGCAGTACTTC. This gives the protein CAWSSRQPTEQYF.

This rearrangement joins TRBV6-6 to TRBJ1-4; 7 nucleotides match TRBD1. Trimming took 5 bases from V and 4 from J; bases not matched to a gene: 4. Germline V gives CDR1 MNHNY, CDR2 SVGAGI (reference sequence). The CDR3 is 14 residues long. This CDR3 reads CASSVRDSNEKLFF. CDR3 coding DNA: TGTGCCAGCAGTGTCCGGGACAGTAATGAAAAACTGTTTTTT.

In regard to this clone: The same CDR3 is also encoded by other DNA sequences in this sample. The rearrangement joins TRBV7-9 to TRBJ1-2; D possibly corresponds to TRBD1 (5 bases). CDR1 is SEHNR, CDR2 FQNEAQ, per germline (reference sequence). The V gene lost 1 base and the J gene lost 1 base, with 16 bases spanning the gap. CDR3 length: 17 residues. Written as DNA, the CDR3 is TGTGCCAGCAGCTTAGGTATCCCCACAGGAAGTAACTATGGCTACACCTTC. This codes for CASSLGIPTGSNYGYTF.

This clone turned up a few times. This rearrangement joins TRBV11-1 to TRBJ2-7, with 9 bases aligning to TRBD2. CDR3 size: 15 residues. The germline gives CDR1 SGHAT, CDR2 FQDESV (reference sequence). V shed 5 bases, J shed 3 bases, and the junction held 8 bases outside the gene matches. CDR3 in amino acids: CASSQAGTSHYEQYF. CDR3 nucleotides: TGTGCCAGCAGCCAAGCCGGGACTAGCCACTACGAGCAGTACTTC.

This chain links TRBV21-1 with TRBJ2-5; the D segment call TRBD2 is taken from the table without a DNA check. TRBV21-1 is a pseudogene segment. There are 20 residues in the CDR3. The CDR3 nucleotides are TGTGCCAGCAGTTTCCTCCTGGGGGAGGGTAGCGGGAGGCCCCCAGAGACCCAGTACTTC. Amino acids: CASSFLLGEGSGRPPETQYF.

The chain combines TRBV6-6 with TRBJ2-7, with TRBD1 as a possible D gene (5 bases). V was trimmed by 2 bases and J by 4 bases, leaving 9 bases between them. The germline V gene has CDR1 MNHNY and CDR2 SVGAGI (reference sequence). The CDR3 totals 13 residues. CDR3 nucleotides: TGTGCCAGCAGTTACCCCGACAGTTACGAGCAGTACTTC. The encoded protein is CASSYPDSYEQYF.

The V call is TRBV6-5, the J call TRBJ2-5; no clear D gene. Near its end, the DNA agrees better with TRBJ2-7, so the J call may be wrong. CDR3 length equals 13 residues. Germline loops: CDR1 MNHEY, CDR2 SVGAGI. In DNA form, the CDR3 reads TGTGCCAGCAGTCGGTCGGGCTCCTACGAGCAGTACTTC. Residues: CASSRSGSYEQYF.

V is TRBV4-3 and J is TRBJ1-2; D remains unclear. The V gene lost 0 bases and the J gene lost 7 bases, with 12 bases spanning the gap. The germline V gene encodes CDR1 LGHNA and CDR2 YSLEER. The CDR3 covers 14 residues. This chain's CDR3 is CASSQEAGDGGYTF. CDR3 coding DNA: TGCGCCAGCAGCCAAGAAGCGGGCGATGGTGGCTACACCTTC.